The 23 T cell receptor beta chains below come from one sample, sequenced in a study of shared clonotypes between healthy human individuals. The data were produced by immunoSEQ multiplex PCR, yet TCRdb's version contains in-frame clones alone and is incomplete. The table shows about 820,000 clones, with 80% to 95% occurring only once. CD45RO-negative cells were positively selected for CCR7, leaving out terminally differentiated effector memory CD45RA+ cells. Sequencing was performed on naive CD8+ T cells sorted from blood. These receptors all stem from a man aged 30-40 years in good health.

The chain joins TRBV6-5 to TRBJ2-1; 9 bases align to TRBD2. The V segment lost 2 bases and the J segment 7 bases; nucleotides outside the gene matches: 6. The CDR3 loop spans 15 amino acids. Germline V lookup: CDR1 MNHEY, CDR2 SVGAGI. CDR3 nucleotide sequence: TGTGCCAGCAGTTACCGGCGGGAGGGACCTAATGAGCAGTTCTTC. Translation gives CASSYRREGPNEQFF.

V usage is TRBV7-9 and J usage is TRBJ1-2, with 7 bases that match TRBD1. V dropped 4 bases and J dropped 5; count of bases not matched to a gene: 7. This CDR3 has 14 amino acids. In germline, CDR1 is SEHNR, CDR2 FQNEAQ (reference sequence). CDR3 sequence: CASSSEQGRYGYTF. The CDR3 bases are TGTGCCAGCAGCTCTGAACAGGGGAGGTATGGCTACACCTTC.

The chain has TRBV28 and TRBJ1-3; TRBD1 matches at 9 bases. V shed 5 bases and J 3 bases; nucleotides not matched to a gene: 5. Germline-derived CDR1 and CDR2 are MDHEN and SYDVKM. This CDR3 has 15 residues. The CDR3 spells CASSIQGAGGNTIYF. CDR3 nucleotide sequence: TGTGCCAGCAGTATACAGGGGGCTGGTGGAAACACCATATATTTT.

The J gene is TRBJ1-2, the V gene TRBV5-1; TRBD1 matches at 8 bases. V was pared by 0 bases and J by 2 bases, with 3 bases of the junction left unmatched. This CDR3 has 15 amino acids. Germline values: CDR1 SGHRS, CDR2 YFSETQ. The CDR3 sequence is CASSLAWDRNYGYTF. DNA of the CDR3: TGCGCCAGCAGCTTGGCCTGGGACAGGAACTATGGCTACACCTTC.

A word on this clone: Other DNA sequences in this specimen translate into the identical CDR3. The CDR3 DNA follows: TGTGCCAGCAGTTTGGTGGCCGTTAGCAATCAGCCCCAGCATTTT. Its protein product is CASSLVAVSNQPQHF. The J gene is TRBJ1-5, the V gene TRBV28, with unresolved D. Trimming took 3 bases from V and 0 from J, leaving 9 bases between them. This CDR3 is 15 amino acids long. Germline V CDR1 and CDR2: MDHEN, SYDVKM.

The CDR3 loop is CSVGQGVGYEQYF. In DNA form, the CDR3 reads TGCAGCGTGGGGCAGGGGGTCGGCTACGAGCAGTACTTC. The rearrangement uses TRBV29-1 and TRBJ2-7, with 7 nucleotides matching TRBD1. CDR3 length: 13 residues. CDR1 is SQVTM and CDR2 is ANQGSEA in the germline V gene. V lost 6 bases to trimming and J lost 3 bases; unmatched junction nucleotides: 8.

The CDR3 coding sequence is TGCGCCAGCAGCTTGACCTCAGGGGATCTGGACACTGAAGCTTTCTTT. Encoded protein: CASSLTSGDLDTEAFF. This chain connects TRBV5-1 to TRBJ1-1, with a possible D match to TRBD1 (6 bases). In germline, CDR1 is SGHRS, CDR2 YFSETQ. The CDR3 runs to 16 residues. The V and J ends lost 1 base and 3 bases respectively, with 16 bases between them. The full variable domain, completed using reference TRBV5-1 and TRBJ1-1, is KAGVTQTPRYLIKTRGQQVTLSCSPISGHRSVSWYQQTPGQGLQFLFEYFSETQRNKGNFPGRFSGRQFSNSRSEMNVSTLELGDSALYLCASSLTSGDLDTEAFFGQGTRLTVV.

This clone was detected a few times. J is TRBJ1-1 and V is TRBV9; D remains unclear. V was clipped by 5 bases and J by 10 bases, with 15 bases between them. The CDR3 spans 12 residues. Germline-derived CDR1 and CDR2 are SGDLS and YYNGEE. The CDR3 protein is CASSGGPLGAFF. DNA of the CDR3: TGTGCCAGCAGTGGAGGGCCCTTGGGAGCTTTCTTT. Complete variable domain (other parts from reference TRBV9 and TRBJ1-1): DSGVTQTPKHLITATGQRVTLRCSPRSGDLSVYWYQQSLDQGLQFLIQYYNGEERAKGNILERFSAQQFPDLHSELNLSSLELGDSALYFCASSGGPLGAFFGQGTRLTVV.

CDR3 sequence reads: CASSLTVDYEQYF. The CDR3 DNA reads as TGTGCCAGCAGCTTAACGGTGGACTACGAGCAGTACTTC. V and J are TRBV7-3 and TRBJ2-7; the D is unclear. Germline values: CDR1 SGHTA, CDR2 FQGTGA. This CDR3 has 13 residues. V was trimmed by 0 bases and J by 3 bases, leaving 6 bases between them.

The rearrangement links TRBV7-2 to TRBJ2-7; 7 bases agree with TRBD1. The CDR3 length is 17 residues. Germline V gene lookup returns CDR1 SGHTA and CDR2 FQGNSA. Trimming took 2 bases from V and 2 from J; bases not matched to a gene: 12. The CDR3: CASSLPRGPDWAYEQYF. The CDR3 region has the DNA TGTGCCAGCAGCTTACCGAGGGGGCCGGACTGGGCCTACGAGCAGTACTTC. Using reference TRBV7-2 and TRBJ2-7 for the parts outside the CDR3, the full variable domain is GAGVSQSPSNKVTEKGKDVELRCDPISGHTALYWYRQSLGQGLEFLIYFQGNSAPDKSGLPSDRFSAERTGGSVSTLTIQRTQQEDSAVYLCASSLPRGPDWAYEQYFGPGTRLTVT.

The chain is built from TRBV4-1 and TRBJ2-7; 10 positions match TRBD1. V lost 5 bases to trimming and J lost 7 bases; unmatched junction nucleotides: 11. Looked up from germline, CDR1 is MGHRA and CDR2 is YSYEKL. The CDR3 is 15 residues long. CDR3 sequence: CASSFRTGGLEEQYF. CDR3 in DNA: TGCGCCAGCAGCTTTAGGACAGGGGGGTTAGAGGAGCAGTACTTC.

The rearrangement joins TRBV10-2 to TRBJ1-1; D is unclear. Trimming removed 5 bases from V and 7 bases from J, with 11 bases in between. The germline gives CDR1 WSHSY, CDR2 SAAADI. The CDR3 is made up of 12 amino acids. The CDR3 DNA follows: TGCGCCAGCAGTAAAGACCTTTTTGAAGCTTTCTTT. Its protein product is CASSKDLFEAFF.

V gene TRBV29-1 combines with J gene TRBJ1-1; D not certain. In germline, CDR1 is SQVTM, CDR2 ANQGSEA. Trimming stripped 7 bases from V and 2 bases from J, with 14 bases between. The CDR3 loop spans 13 amino acids. The chain's CDR3 is CSAWARYNTEAFF. The DNA of the CDR3 is TGCAGCGCCTGGGCCAGGTACAACACTGAAGCTTTCTTT.

The chain uses TRBV7-9 and TRBJ1-4, with TRBD1 matching over 8 bases. V shed 4 bases, J shed 6 bases, and the junction held 7 bases outside the gene matches. Per germline, CDR1 SEHNR and CDR2 FQNEAQ (reference sequence). There are 15 residues in the CDR3. CDR3 sequence (DNA): TGTGCCAGCAGCTCAACGACAGGGGCTTATGAAAAACTGTTTTTT. This encodes CASSSTTGAYEKLFF.

The chain recombines TRBV4-3 with TRBJ2-5; D not resolved. Trimming pared 0 bases from V and 0 bases from J, leaving 11 bases between. This CDR3 region has 16 residues. Germline CDR1 and CDR2: LGHNA and YSLEER. The CDR3 loop reads CASSQDSFADQETQYF. Here the CDR3 DNA reads TGCGCCAGCAGCCAAGATTCCTTTGCCGACCAAGAGACCCAGTACTTC.

To note about this clone: One base away lies a much larger clone, so this may be a sequencing read error. The CDR3 nucleotides are TGTGCCAGCAGTATACAGGGGAACACTGAAGCTTTCTTT. Protein product: CASSIQGNTEAFF. J is TRBJ1-1 and V is TRBV6-5, with TRBD1 as a possible D gene (6 bases). Germline CDR1 MNHEY, CDR2 SVGAGI. This CDR3 is built from 13 residues. V shed 5 bases and J shed 1 base, with 8 bases lying between them.

In DNA, the CDR3 is TGTGCCAGCAGCAGATGGACAGGCCCCCCGAACGAGCAGTACTTC. Encoded protein: CASSRWTGPPNEQYF. The rearrangement joins TRBV11-3 to TRBJ2-7; 7 bases are shared with TRBD1. This CDR3 comprises 15 residues. CDR1 is SGHNT and CDR2 is YENEEA in the germline V gene. The junction had 12 bases not matched to a gene; V was cut back by 5 bases and J by 5 bases.

This sequence joins TRBV27 and TRBJ2-7; unclear D gene. V dropped 5 bases and J dropped 0 bases, with 17 bases sitting between them. This CDR3 comprises 16 residues. CDR1 is MNHEY and CDR2 is SMNVEV in the germline V gene (reference sequence). CDR3 coding DNA: TGTGCCAGCAGTCCTTCGAGCTATTCGGGCTCCTACGAGCAGTACTTC. Protein sequence: CASSPSSYSGSYEQYF.

The chain couples TRBV5-4 to TRBJ2-1; D is possibly TRBD2 (6 bases). Germline CDR1 reads SGHNT; CDR2 reads YYREEE (reference sequence). The V and J ends lost 0 bases and 3 bases respectively, with 10 bases between them. This CDR3 comprises 15 residues. This CDR3 reads CASSLAAGYYNEQFF. The CDR3 nucleotides are TGTGCCAGCAGCTTGGCGGCGGGATACTACAATGAGCAGTTCTTC.

On this clone itself: The same CDR3 also results from other DNA sequences found in this sample. The chain recombines TRBV6-5 with TRBJ2-1; 8 bases agree with TRBD2. The ends lost 6 bases at V and 8 bases at J; junction bases unmatched: 6. Per germline, CDR1 MNHEY and CDR2 SVGAGI. The CDR3 is made up of 13 amino acids. CDR3 sequence: CASSYGLADEQFF. Written as DNA, the CDR3 is TGTGCCAGCAGCTATGGACTAGCCGATGAGCAGTTCTTC.

The chain combines TRBV7-8 with TRBJ2-7, with 8 nucleotides matching TRBD2. V trimming: 2 bases; J trimming: 3 bases; junction bases outside the gene matches: 3. This CDR3 spans 14 amino acids. Germline V gene lookup returns CDR1 SGHVS and CDR2 FQNEAQ. The CDR3 DNA sequence: TGTGCCAGCAGCTTACGAGCGGGAGACTACGAGCAGTACTTC. It translates to CASSLRAGDYEQYF.

This clone was counted once. This chain connects TRBV14 to TRBJ2-3, with D perhaps matching TRBD1 (5 bases). The germline gives CDR1 SGHDN, CDR2 FVKESK. The CDR3 runs 14 residues. With 1 base removed from V and 4 bases from J, the gap between germline ends came to 9 bases. CDR3 region: CASSQVRGPDTQYF. As DNA, the CDR3 is TGTGCCAGCAGCCAAGTAAGGGGTCCAGATACGCAGTATTTT.

This chain uses TRBV6-1 with TRBJ2-1; the match to TRBD2 covers 10 bases. V lost 8 bases, J lost 1 base, and 5 bases stayed unmatched. Germline-derived CDR1 and CDR2 are MNHNS and SASEGT. There are 15 residues in the CDR3. The CDR3 DNA reads TGTGCCAGCTCCCTAGCGGGAGTGTCCTACAATGAGCAGTTCTTC. It yields the protein CASSLAGVSYNEQFF.